This T cell receptor (beta chain) was captured by sequencing in a study of blood T cell repertoires in COVID-19. Method: immunoSEQ multiplex PCR; TCRdb's copy keeps in-frame clones and lacks some. The sample carries 250,000 or so clones, about 90% recorded once. Cohort allocation depended upon clinical history that participants reported. CDR3 size: 12 residues. V gave up 8 bases and J gave up 2 bases, with 10 bases separating them. Germline V gene lookup returns CDR1 SGHAT and CDR2 FQNNGV. This clone was recorded once. The gene calls are TRBV11-2 and TRBJ2-7; the D is unclear. Source material: PBMCs or T cells enriched from blood (not recorded which). This TCR was recovered from a woman aged 30 to 39 with acute COVID-19. The CDR3 DNA follows: TGTGCCAGCTTGGCGGCTCCCTACGAGCAGTACTTC. Amino acids: CASLAAPYEQYF.